This TCR beta chain was identified in a study of blood T cells in healthy people across ages. Study background: Through template switching, about one barcoded beta molecule was captured per two T cells, as measured in model experiments.

With regard to this clonotype: Its antigen remains unidentified.

Donors gave roughly 9.1 milliliters of peripheral blood apiece. Combining a sample-barcoded 5' primer with a J-beta primer mix, a second PCR ran for 7 to 11 cycles. Per sample, CDR3-containing paired-end reads numbered at least 2.5 million. From the 5' RACE reads, TCRdb called clonotypes with MiXCR, one entry per CDR3 protein. The sample lists 600,000 to 1,000,000 distinct CDR3 sequences; roughly 50% were seen once. Findings and limits, study-wide: TCR beta diversity was tightly associated with the proportion of naive T cells.

Germline trimming cut 3 bases from V and 2 bases from J; bases unmatched to any gene: 0. Germline V gene lookup returns CDR1 LGHNA and CDR2 YNFKEQ. This CDR3 has 16 amino acids. The gene calls are TRBV4-2 and TRBJ2-6; 11 bases are a match to TRBD1. Sequencing was performed on blood. The TCR originated in a man aged 25-45 years in good health. Here the CDR3 DNA reads TGTGCCAGCAGCCAGGGACAGGGGGCTGGGGCCAACGTCCTGACTTTC. Amino acid sequence: CASSQGQGAGANVLTF.